This T cell receptor (beta chain) was sequenced in a study of T cell responses to AZD1222 COVID-19 vaccine. Study findings and constraints: Donors were chiefly white British, with a greater number of females, and clonal diversity was perhaps underestimated.

Worth noting for this clone: Antigen unknown.

The CDR3 loop spans 17 amino acids. The V end lost 7 bases, the J end lost 0 bases, and 21 bases lay between the germline ends. CDR1 is SEHNR and CDR2 is FQNEAQ in the germline V gene (reference sequence). The method was immunoSEQ multiplex PCR; TCRdb's version includes in-frame clones alone and lacks a portion of them. The sample contains roughly 140,000 clones, more than 75% of which appear only once. The rearrangement uses TRBV7-9 and TRBJ1-2; the D gene is possibly TRBD1 (6 bases). This receptor was obtained from an adult in good health. The starting material was peripheral blood, obtained on day 0 of AZD1222 vaccination. The CDR3 DNA follows: TGTGCCAGCACCGGGGACATCTCCACCCGGGCTAACTATGGCTACACCTTC. This gives the protein CASTGDISTRANYGYTF.